Given below is one TCR beta chain in context. The V gene's germline CDR1 is MGHRA and CDR2 YSYEKL. V lost 1 base, J lost 1 base, and 2 bases stayed unmatched. This CDR3 region has 15 residues. The data were taken from a study of T cell changes during pregnancy in multiple sclerosis. Some clones are missing from TCRdb's copy, which holds only in-frame ones; the method was immunoSEQ multiplex PCR. The top ten hold about 2.5% of the sample, which has around 62,000 clones, roughly nine tenths seen once. The source was peripheral blood, collected in the first trimester of pregnancy. The sequence came from a female donor with multiple sclerosis, enrolled in a pregnancy study. The V gene is TRBV4-1, the J gene TRBJ1-1, with 8 bases lining up with TRBD1. The CDR3 DNA sequence: TGCGCCAGCAGCCAAGGGGACAGGACGAACACTGAAGCTTTCTTT. Amino acid sequence: CASSQGDRTNTEAFF.